A selection of T cell receptor beta chains follows, all from one sample in a study of beta chain features in type 1 diabetes. Produced via immunoSEQ multiplex PCR; TCRdb's table is partial and in-frame only. The sample includes a few hundred thousand clones, 15% seen only once; the top ten take 0.015% to 0.019%. Sequencing was done on a sample of naive CD4+ T cells from blood. The receptors here all came from a young man with type 1 diabetes. The CDR3 runs from the conserved cysteine through the conserved F or W. A D gene is named only where the DNA matches it firmly. Size tells how often a clone was seen (once, few, many) or the class of an expanded clone, and some rows leave it out.

CDR3aa: CASSSPRRGEQFF
CDR3nt: TGTGCCAGCAGCTCCCCGCGGCGTGGTGAGCAGTTCTTC
abundance: -
j_gene: TRBJ2-1
d_gene: -
v_gene: TRBV7-8

CDR3aa: CASSFTGTESMNTEAFF
CDR3nt: TGTGCCAGCAGCTTTACCGGGACAGAGAGCATGAACACTGAAGCTTTCTTT
abundance: -
j_gene: TRBJ1-1
d_gene: TRBD1
v_gene: TRBV7-9

CDR3aa: CASSPKGTGELFF
CDR3nt: TGTGCCAGCTCACCAAAGGGGACCGGGGAGCTGTTTTTT
abundance: few
j_gene: TRBJ2-2
d_gene: -
v_gene: TRBV18

CDR3aa: CSVQGVGGVTEAFF
CDR3nt: TGCAGCGTGCAGGGCGTGGGGGGGGTGACTGAAGCTTTCTTT
abundance: few
j_gene: TRBJ1-1
d_gene: -
v_gene: TRBV29-1

CDR3aa: CATSNPGDGYGYTF
CDR3nt: TGTGCCACCAGCAACCCAGGGGACGGGTATGGCTACACCTTC
abundance: -
j_gene: TRBJ1-2
d_gene: -
v_gene: TRBV15

CDR3aa: CAWTINGGASETQYF
CDR3nt: TGTGCCTGGACTATCAATGGGGGGGCCTCGGAGACCCAGTACTTC
abundance: -
j_gene: TRBJ2-5
d_gene: -
v_gene: TRBV30

CDR3aa: CAWSIRDTGELFF
CDR3nt: TGTGCCTGGAGTATCAGGGACACCGGGGAGCTGTTTTTT
abundance: few
j_gene: TRBJ2-2
d_gene: -
v_gene: TRBV30

CDR3aa: CASSQDLGQGYGYTF
CDR3nt: TGTGCCAGCAGCCAAGATTTGGGACAGGGGTATGGCTACACCTTC
abundance: few
j_gene: TRBJ1-2
d_gene: TRBD1
v_gene: TRBV4-2

CDR3aa: CASSPSVGPSRSRTYEQYF
CDR3nt: TGTGCCAGCTCACCATCAGTCGGCCCTTCGAGGAGCCGTACTTACGAGCAGTACTTC
abundance: -
j_gene: TRBJ2-7
d_gene: -
v_gene: TRBV18

CDR3aa: CASKWTSETDTQYF
CDR3nt: TGTGCCAGCAAGTGGACTAGCGAAACAGATACGCAGTATTTT
abundance: -
j_gene: TRBJ2-3
d_gene: TRBD2
v_gene: TRBV2

CDR3aa: CASSPQGSGANVLTF
CDR3nt: TGTGCCAGCAGCCCACAGGGGTCTGGGGCCAACGTCCTGACTTTC
abundance: few
j_gene: TRBJ2-6
d_gene: TRBD1
v_gene: TRBV7-9

CDR3aa: CASSQRAGEDYGYTF
CDR3nt: TGCGCCAGCAGTCAGAGGGCAGGGGAAGACTATGGCTACACCTTC
abundance: few
j_gene: TRBJ1-2
d_gene: -
v_gene: TRBV23-1

CDR3aa: CASSSGTAQETQYF
CDR3nt: TGCGCCAGCAGCTCGGGGACAGCTCAAGAGACCCAGTACTTC
abundance: -
j_gene: TRBJ2-5
d_gene: TRBD1
v_gene: TRBV5-1

CDR3aa: CASGLAVTTSTDTQYF
CDR3nt: TGTGCCAGCGGACTAGCGGTGACTACTAGCACAGATACGCAGTATTTT
abundance: few
j_gene: TRBJ2-3
d_gene: TRBD2
v_gene: TRBV7-9

CDR3aa: CASSLARDRGETQYF
CDR3nt: TGCGCCAGCAGCTTGGCCCGGGACAGGGGAGAGACCCAGTACTTC
abundance: -
j_gene: TRBJ2-5
d_gene: TRBD1
v_gene: TRBV5-1

CDR3aa: CAWSSRSTDTQYF
CDR3nt: TGTGCCTGGTCTAGCCGTAGCACAGATACGCAGTATTTT
abundance: -
j_gene: TRBJ2-3
d_gene: -
v_gene: TRBV30

CDR3aa: CSVSPGWWTGLLNEQFF
CDR3nt: TGCAGCGTTTCCCCTGGATGGTGGACAGGGCTTTTAAATGAGCAGTTCTTC
abundance: -
j_gene: TRBJ2-1
d_gene: TRBD1
v_gene: TRBV29-1

CDR3aa: CASSLRSFDRGRLDTQYF
CDR3nt: TGTGCCAGCAGTTTACGCTCCTTCGACAGGGGGCGCTTAGATACGCAGTATTTT
abundance: few
j_gene: TRBJ2-3
d_gene: TRBD1
v_gene: TRBV27

CDR3aa: CASSFGTGETQYF
CDR3nt: TGTGCCAGCAGCTTCGGAACAGGGGAGACCCAGTACTTC
abundance: few
j_gene: TRBJ2-5
d_gene: -
v_gene: TRBV5-6

CDR3aa: CAIAGRDYNEQFF
CDR3nt: TGTGCCATCGCCGGGAGAGACTACAATGAGCAGTTCTTC
abundance: -
j_gene: TRBJ2-1
d_gene: -
v_gene: TRBV10-3

CDR3aa: CASSVGRTGPLHF
CDR3nt: TGTGCCAGCAGCGTAGGTCGGACGGGGCCCCTCCACTTT
abundance: -
j_gene: TRBJ1-6
d_gene: -
v_gene: TRBV9

CDR3aa: CASSIFGAQYF
CDR3nt: TGTGCCAGCAGTATCTTCGGGGCGCAGTATTTT
abundance: -
j_gene: TRBJ2-3
d_gene: -
v_gene: TRBV28

CDR3aa: CASSFGVGAGWYEQYF
CDR3nt: TGTGCCAGCAGCTTTGGAGTAGGCGCAGGGTGGTACGAGCAGTACTTC
abundance: -
j_gene: TRBJ2-7
d_gene: -
v_gene: TRBV11-1

CDR3aa: CASSQFTDDYGYTF
CDR3nt: TGTGCCAGCTCCCAATTTACAGACGACTATGGCTACACCTTC
abundance: few
j_gene: TRBJ1-2
d_gene: -
v_gene: TRBV18

CDR3aa: CASSLGGGETQYF
CDR3nt: TGTGCCAGCAGCCTGGGGGGAGGGGAGACCCAGTACTTC
abundance: -
j_gene: TRBJ2-5
d_gene: TRBD2
v_gene: TRBV11-2

CDR3aa: CASSLEGQGGQPQHF
CDR3nt: TGTGCCAGCAGCTTGGAGGGACAGGGAGGACAGCCCCAGCATTTT
abundance: few
j_gene: TRBJ1-5
d_gene: TRBD1
v_gene: TRBV5-6

CDR3aa: CASRVTWTSGSSKQYF
CDR3nt: TGTGCCAGCAGAGTCACTTGGACTAGCGGGAGCTCTAAGCAGTATTTT
abundance: -
j_gene: TRBJ2-3
d_gene: TRBD2
v_gene: TRBV28

CDR3aa: CASSHPGLYNEQFF
CDR3nt: TGTGCCAGCAGCCACCCCGGACTTTACAATGAGCAGTTCTTC
abundance: few
j_gene: TRBJ2-1
d_gene: -
v_gene: TRBV7-2

CDR3aa: CASSPPSERRTEAFF
CDR3nt: TGTGCCAGCTCACCACCGTCGGAGCGGAGGACTGAAGCTTTCTTT
abundance: once
j_gene: TRBJ1-1
d_gene: -
v_gene: TRBV18

CDR3aa: CASSPRTSGTDTQYF
CDR3nt: TGCGCCAGCAGCCCAAGGACTAGCGGCACAGATACGCAGTATTTT
abundance: few
j_gene: TRBJ2-3
d_gene: TRBD2
v_gene: TRBV5-1

CDR3aa: CASSLGIANEQFF
CDR3nt: TGTGCCAGCAGCCTCGGGATCGCCAATGAGCAGTTCTTC
abundance: -
j_gene: TRBJ2-1
d_gene: -
v_gene: TRBV7-9

CDR3aa: CASSPSSGGPYEQYF
CDR3nt: TGTGCCAGCTCACCATCTAGCGGGGGACCCTACGAGCAGTACTTC
abundance: -
j_gene: TRBJ2-7
d_gene: TRBD2
v_gene: TRBV18

CDR3aa: CASSSLAGSYEQYF
CDR3nt: TGTGCCAGCAGCTCGCTAGCTGGGTCCTACGAGCAGTACTTC
abundance: -
j_gene: TRBJ2-7
d_gene: -
v_gene: TRBV7-2

CDR3aa: CASSRSSGSQETQYF
CDR3nt: TGTGCCAGCTCACGTAGTAGCGGTTCCCAAGAGACCCAGTACTTC
abundance: -
j_gene: TRBJ2-5
d_gene: -
v_gene: TRBV18

CDR3aa: CASSPRGGDRDYGYTF
CDR3nt: TGTGCCAGCAGCCCCCGAGGGGGGGACAGGGATTATGGCTACACCTTC
abundance: -
j_gene: TRBJ1-2
d_gene: TRBD1
v_gene: TRBV7-9

CDR3aa: CASSRTPGLAAAGELFF
CDR3nt: TGCGCCAGCAGCCGAACACCGGGACTAGCGGCCGCCGGGGAGCTGTTTTTT
abundance: few
j_gene: TRBJ2-2
d_gene: TRBD2
v_gene: TRBV4-3

CDR3aa: CASSPYDSNYGYTF
CDR3nt: TGTGCCAGCTCACCATACGACAGTAACTATGGCTACACCTTC
abundance: few
j_gene: TRBJ1-2
d_gene: -
v_gene: TRBV18

CDR3aa: CASTRGGVIGELFF
CDR3nt: TGTGCCAGCACCCGGGGAGGGGTCATCGGGGAGCTGTTTTTT
abundance: -
j_gene: TRBJ2-2
d_gene: TRBD2
v_gene: TRBV6-5

CDR3aa: CASSADRATDTQYF
CDR3nt: TGTGCCAGCAGCGCCGACAGGGCAACAGATACGCAGTATTTT
abundance: few
j_gene: TRBJ2-3
d_gene: TRBD1
v_gene: TRBV5-6

CDR3aa: CAYRSHYGYTF
CDR3nt: TGTGCGTACAGGTCCCACTATGGCTACACCTTC
abundance: -
j_gene: TRBJ1-2
d_gene: -
v_gene: TRBV28

CDR3aa: CSVDKGANTEAFF
CDR3nt: TGCAGCGTTGATAAGGGGGCGAACACTGAAGCTTTCTTT
abundance: -
j_gene: TRBJ1-1
d_gene: TRBD1
v_gene: TRBV29-1

CDR3aa: CASSPTRYNEQFF
CDR3nt: TGTGCCAGCAGCCCCACAAGATACAATGAGCAGTTCTTC
abundance: -
j_gene: TRBJ2-1
d_gene: -
v_gene: TRBV6-5

CDR3aa: CASSLAGVANEKLFF
CDR3nt: TGCGCCAGCAGCTTGGCCGGGGTGGCTAATGAAAAACTGTTTTTT
abundance: few
j_gene: TRBJ1-4
d_gene: -
v_gene: TRBV5-1

CDR3aa: CASSRGQTSTDTQYF
CDR3nt: TGCGCCAGCAGCCGGGGACAGACTAGCACAGATACGCAGTATTTT
abundance: few
j_gene: TRBJ2-3
d_gene: TRBD1
v_gene: TRBV5-1

CDR3aa: CASSERGQVSRGYTF
CDR3nt: TGTGCCAGCAGTGAAAGGGGGCAGGTCTCAAGGGGCTACACCTTC
abundance: few
j_gene: TRBJ1-2
d_gene: TRBD1
v_gene: TRBV25-1

CDR3aa: CASSSRDSGETQYF
CDR3nt: TGTGCCAGCAGCTCCCGGGACAGTGGAGAGACCCAGTACTTC
abundance: few
j_gene: TRBJ2-5
d_gene: TRBD1
v_gene: TRBV5-4

CDR3aa: CASSPRDRRQDTEAFF
CDR3nt: TGTGCCAGCAGCCCCCGGGACAGGCGACAGGACACTGAAGCTTTCTTT
abundance: -
j_gene: TRBJ1-1
d_gene: TRBD1
v_gene: TRBV9

CDR3aa: CSVSTGTGKQPQHF
CDR3nt: TGCAGCGTTTCCACCGGGACAGGGAAACAGCCCCAGCATTTT
abundance: few
j_gene: TRBJ1-5
d_gene: TRBD1
v_gene: TRBV29-1

CDR3aa: CAWDRGRFAEAFF
CDR3nt: TGTGCCTGGGACAGGGGGCGTTTCGCTGAAGCTTTCTTT
abundance: few
j_gene: TRBJ1-1
d_gene: TRBD1
v_gene: TRBV30

CDR3aa: CASSFPGTGDETQYF
CDR3nt: TGCGCCAGCAGCTTCCCGGGGACAGGGGACGAGACCCAGTACTTC
abundance: -
j_gene: TRBJ2-5
d_gene: TRBD1
v_gene: TRBV5-1